This TCR beta chain was recovered during a study of blood T cell repertoires in COVID-19. This CDR3 has 15 amino acids. Germline values: CDR1 LGHNA, CDR2 YSLEER. Unmatched junction bases numbered 12, after V lost 3 bases and J lost 8 bases. The method was immunoSEQ multiplex PCR; TCRdb's version includes in-frame clones alone and lacks a portion of them. The table lists 270,000 or so clones, around 90% of them singletons. The source is a woman aged 55-75 years with COVID-19, enrolled during active disease. Material: peripheral blood. This chain uses TRBV4-3 with TRBJ1-2; 7 bases align to TRBD1. CDR3 DNA sequence: TGCGCCAGCAGCCACCTCAGGGGGAGAATTGAGGGCTACACCTTC. Translated: CASSHLRGRIEGYTF.